This TCR beta chain was sequenced for a study of T cells in localized non-small cell lung cancer. Points from the study as a whole: Among the top 100 tumor clones, a median approximately 55 appeared in adjacent lung. Because sequencing included only one region (of the tumor), heterogeneity remains possible. Uninvolved adjacent lung showed higher T cell clonality than tumor. A denser population of T cells in blood accompanied longer overall survival.

As regards this clone: The antigen is unknown.

CDR3 length: 13 amino acids. Per germline, CDR1 SGHTA and CDR2 FQGNSA. With 5 bases removed from V and 6 bases from J, the gap between germline ends came to 14 bases. Profiled with immunoSEQ multiplex PCR; TCRdb holds only in-frame clones, not every one. The sample contains some 1,500 clones, around 25% of which appear only once. The TCR comes from a male donor older than 55 with stage II squamous cell lung carcinoma. Sequencing used lung tumor tissue, obtained before any cancer treatment. The V gene is TRBV7-2, the J gene TRBJ2-7; D unclear. This chain's CDR3 is CASSPGTIREQYF. The DNA of the CDR3 is TGTGCCAGCAGCCCGGGCACTATACGCGAGCAGTACTTC.